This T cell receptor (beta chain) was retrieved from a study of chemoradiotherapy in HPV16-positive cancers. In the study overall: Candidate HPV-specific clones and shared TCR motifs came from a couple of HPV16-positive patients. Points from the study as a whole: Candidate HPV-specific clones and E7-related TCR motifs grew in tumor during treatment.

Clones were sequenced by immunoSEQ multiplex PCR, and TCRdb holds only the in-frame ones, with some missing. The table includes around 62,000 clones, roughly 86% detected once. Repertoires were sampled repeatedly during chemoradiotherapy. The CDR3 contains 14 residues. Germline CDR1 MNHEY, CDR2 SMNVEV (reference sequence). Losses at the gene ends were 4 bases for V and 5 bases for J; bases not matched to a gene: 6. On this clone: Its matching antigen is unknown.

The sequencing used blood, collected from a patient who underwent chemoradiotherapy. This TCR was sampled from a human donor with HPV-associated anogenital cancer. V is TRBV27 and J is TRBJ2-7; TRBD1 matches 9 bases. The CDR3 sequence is CASSWGTGQNEQYF. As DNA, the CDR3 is TGTGCCAGCAGTTGGGGGACAGGGCAGAACGAGCAGTACTTC.